This T cell receptor beta chain was captured in a study of T cells in localized non-small cell lung cancer. Trimming removed 5 bases from V and 0 bases from J, with 17 bases in between. The germline V gene encodes CDR1 KGHSH and CDR2 LQKENI. The length of the CDR3 is 17 residues. As regards this clone: No antigen is known for it.

Study-level findings and limits: It was uninvolved adjacent lung that showed the highest T cell clonality, exceeding tumor. Because sequencing included only one region (of the tumor), heterogeneity remains possible.

Sequencing was performed with immunoSEQ multiplex PCR; in TCRdb, only in-frame clones are kept and a portion is missing. The sample includes roughly 30,000 clones, around 93% of them seen just once. The sequence came from a female donor at least 60 years old with stage I lung adenocarcinoma. The starting material was peripheral blood, obtained before any cancer treatment. V gene TRBV18 combines with J gene TRBJ1-3, with D tentatively TRBD1 (6 bases). The CDR3 coding sequence is TGTGCCAGCTCAATCTCGGACAGCTTTCGCTCTGGAAACACCATATATTTT. It yields the protein CASSISDSFRSGNTIYF.